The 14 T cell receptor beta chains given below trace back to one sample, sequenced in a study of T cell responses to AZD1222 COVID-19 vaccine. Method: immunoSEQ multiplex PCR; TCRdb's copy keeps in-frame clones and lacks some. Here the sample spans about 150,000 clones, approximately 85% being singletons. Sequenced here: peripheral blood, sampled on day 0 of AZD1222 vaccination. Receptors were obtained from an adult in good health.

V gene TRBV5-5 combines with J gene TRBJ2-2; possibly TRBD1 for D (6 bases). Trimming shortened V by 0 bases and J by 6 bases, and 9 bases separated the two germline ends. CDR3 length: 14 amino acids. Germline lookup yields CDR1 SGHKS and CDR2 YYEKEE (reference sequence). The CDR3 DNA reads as TGTGCCAGCAGCTTGGGGACAGCTGCCGGGGAGCTGTTTTTT. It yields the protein CASSLGTAAGELFF. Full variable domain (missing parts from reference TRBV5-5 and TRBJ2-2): DAGVTQSPTHLIKTRGQQVTLRCSPISGHKSVSWYQQVLGQGPQFIFQYYEKEERGRGNFPDRFSARQFPNYSSELNVNALLLGDSALYLCASSLGTAAGELFFGEGSRLTVL.

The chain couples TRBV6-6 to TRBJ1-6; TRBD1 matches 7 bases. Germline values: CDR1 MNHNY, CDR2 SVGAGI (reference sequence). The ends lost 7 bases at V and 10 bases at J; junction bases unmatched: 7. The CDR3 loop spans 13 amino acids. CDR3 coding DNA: TGTGCCAGCAAAAGGGGGCTGGAGTCACCCCTCCACTTT. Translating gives CASKRGLESPLHF.

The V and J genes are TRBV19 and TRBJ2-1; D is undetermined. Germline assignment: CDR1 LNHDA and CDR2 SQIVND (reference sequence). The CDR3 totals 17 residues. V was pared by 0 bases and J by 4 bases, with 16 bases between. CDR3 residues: CASSIDAPQRRYNEQFF. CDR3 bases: TGTGCCAGTAGTATAGATGCTCCCCAGCGTCGTTACAATGAGCAGTTCTTC.

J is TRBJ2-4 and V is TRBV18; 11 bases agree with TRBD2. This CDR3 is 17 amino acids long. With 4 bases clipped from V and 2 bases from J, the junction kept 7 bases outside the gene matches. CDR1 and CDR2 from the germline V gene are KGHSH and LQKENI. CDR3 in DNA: TGTGCCAGCTCACTTCAACTAGCGGGGGATCCCAAAAACATTCAGTACTTC. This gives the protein CASSLQLAGDPKNIQYF.

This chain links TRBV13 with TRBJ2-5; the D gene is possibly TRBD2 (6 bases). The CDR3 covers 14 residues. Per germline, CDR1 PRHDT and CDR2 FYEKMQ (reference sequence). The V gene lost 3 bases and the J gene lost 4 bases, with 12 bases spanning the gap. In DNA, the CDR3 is TGTGCCAGCAGCTTTGCCGGCGGGACAGAGACCCAGTACTTC. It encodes CASSFAGGTETQYF. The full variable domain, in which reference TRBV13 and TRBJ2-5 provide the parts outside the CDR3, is AAGVIQSPRHLIKEKRETATLKCYPIPRHDTVYWYQQGPGQDPQFLISFYEKMQSDKGSIPDRFSAQQFSDYHSELNMSSLELGDSALYFCASSFAGGTETQYFGPGTRLLVL.

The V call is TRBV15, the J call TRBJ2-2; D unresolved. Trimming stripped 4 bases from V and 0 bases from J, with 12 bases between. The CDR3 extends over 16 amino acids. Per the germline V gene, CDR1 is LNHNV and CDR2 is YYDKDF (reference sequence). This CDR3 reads CATSTLRAANTGELFF. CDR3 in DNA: TGTGCCACCAGCACCCTTCGGGCTGCGAACACCGGGGAGCTGTTTTTT.

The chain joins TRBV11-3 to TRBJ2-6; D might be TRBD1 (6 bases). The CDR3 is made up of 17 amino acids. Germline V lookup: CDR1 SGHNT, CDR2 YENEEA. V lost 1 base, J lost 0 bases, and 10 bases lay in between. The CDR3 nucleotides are TGTGCCAGCAGCTTAGGGCTGGACAGCTCTGGGGCCAACGTCCTGACTTTC. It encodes CASSLGLDSSGANVLTF.

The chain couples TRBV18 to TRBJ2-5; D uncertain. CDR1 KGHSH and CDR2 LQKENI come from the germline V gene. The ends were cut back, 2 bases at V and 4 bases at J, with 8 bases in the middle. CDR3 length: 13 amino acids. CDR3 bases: TGTGCCAGCTCACCAGGGGTTGGAGAGACCCAGTACTTC. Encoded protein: CASSPGVGETQYF.

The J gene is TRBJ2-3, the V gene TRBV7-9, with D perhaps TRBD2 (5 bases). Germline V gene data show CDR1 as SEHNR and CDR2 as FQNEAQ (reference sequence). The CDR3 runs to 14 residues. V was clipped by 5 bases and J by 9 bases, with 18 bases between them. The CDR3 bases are TGTGCCAGCAGCCCCGAGTCTAGAGGGCCAACGCAGTATTTT. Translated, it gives CASSPESRGPTQYF.

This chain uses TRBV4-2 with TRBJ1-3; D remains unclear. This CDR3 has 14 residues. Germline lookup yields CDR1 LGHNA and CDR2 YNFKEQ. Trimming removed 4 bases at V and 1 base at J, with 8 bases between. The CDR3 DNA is TGTGCCAGCAGCCCGGCGGGATCTGGAAACACCATATATTTT. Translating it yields CASSPAGSGNTIYF.

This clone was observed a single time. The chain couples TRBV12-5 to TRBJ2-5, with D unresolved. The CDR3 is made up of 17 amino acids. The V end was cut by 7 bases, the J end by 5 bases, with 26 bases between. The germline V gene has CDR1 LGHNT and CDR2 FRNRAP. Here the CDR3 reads CASAPGPGRILMETQYF. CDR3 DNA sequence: TGTGCTAGTGCCCCCGGCCCCGGACGGATCTTGATGGAGACCCAGTACTTC.

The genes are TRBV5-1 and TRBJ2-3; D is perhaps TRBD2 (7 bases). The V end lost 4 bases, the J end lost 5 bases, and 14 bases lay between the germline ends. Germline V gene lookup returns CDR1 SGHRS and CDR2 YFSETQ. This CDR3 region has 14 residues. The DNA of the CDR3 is TGCGCCAGCAGCACGGGGGGCTGGGAAGATACGCAGTATTTT. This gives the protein CASSTGGWEDTQYF.

CDR3 coding DNA: TGTGCCTGGAACACAGGGTCGGGAAACACCATATATTTT. Its translation: CAWNTGSGNTIYF. V is TRBV30 and J is TRBJ1-3, with D maybe TRBD1 (6 bases). V lost 4 bases, J lost 4 bases, and 11 bases lay in between. Germline loops: CDR1 GTSNPN, CDR2 SVGIG (reference sequence). This CDR3 is 13 amino acids long.

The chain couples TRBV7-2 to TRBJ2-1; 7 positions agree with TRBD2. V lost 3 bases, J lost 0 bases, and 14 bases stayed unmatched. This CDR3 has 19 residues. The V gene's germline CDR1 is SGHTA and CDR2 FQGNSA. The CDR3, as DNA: TGTGCCAGCAGCTTCGGATTCCAGCGGGGTGTGAGCTCCTACAATGAGCAGTTCTTC. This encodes CASSFGFQRGVSSYNEQFF.